This T cell receptor beta chain was sequenced during a study of blood T cell repertoires in COVID-19. The wider study: The samples span acute and convalescent COVID-19 from the United States, Italy and Spain.

The CDR3 runs 17 residues. The V gene's germline CDR1 is ENHRY and CDR2 SYGVKD. Original analysis: Cell counts per sample came from amplifying reference gene primers. Libraries were prepared by immunoSEQ multiplex PCR; TCRdb keeps only in-frame clonotypes and omits some of them. The V and J calls and clone size come from that table; D and trimming were worked out from the DNA. This sample has around 280,000 clones; roughly 90% occur once, and the top ten carry about 10%. As to this clone: One end of the junction fails to match germline, which may point to a read error.

The TCR originated in a woman aged 25 to 39 with COVID-19, enrolled during active disease. The chain uses TRBV10-3 and TRBJ2-5, with 10 bases lining up with TRBD2. The sample consisted of peripheral blood. The CDR3 coding sequence is TGTGCCATCAGTGAGTCTGGACTAGCGGCGCACCAGGAGACCCAGTACTTC. Residues: CAISESGLAAHQETQYF.